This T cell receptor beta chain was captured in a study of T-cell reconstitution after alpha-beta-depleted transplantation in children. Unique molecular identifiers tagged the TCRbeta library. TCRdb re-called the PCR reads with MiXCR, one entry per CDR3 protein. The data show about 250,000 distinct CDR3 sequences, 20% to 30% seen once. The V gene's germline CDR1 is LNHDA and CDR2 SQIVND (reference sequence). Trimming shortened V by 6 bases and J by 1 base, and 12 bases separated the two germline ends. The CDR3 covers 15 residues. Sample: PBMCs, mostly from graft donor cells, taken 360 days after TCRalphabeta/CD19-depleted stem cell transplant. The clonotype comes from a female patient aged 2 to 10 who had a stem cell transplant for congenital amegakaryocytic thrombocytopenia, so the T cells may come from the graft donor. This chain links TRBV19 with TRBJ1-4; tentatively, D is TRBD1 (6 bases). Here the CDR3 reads CASRGGPKTNEKLFF. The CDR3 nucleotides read TGTGCCAGTAGGGGGGGCCCGAAAACTAATGAAAAACTGTTTTTT.